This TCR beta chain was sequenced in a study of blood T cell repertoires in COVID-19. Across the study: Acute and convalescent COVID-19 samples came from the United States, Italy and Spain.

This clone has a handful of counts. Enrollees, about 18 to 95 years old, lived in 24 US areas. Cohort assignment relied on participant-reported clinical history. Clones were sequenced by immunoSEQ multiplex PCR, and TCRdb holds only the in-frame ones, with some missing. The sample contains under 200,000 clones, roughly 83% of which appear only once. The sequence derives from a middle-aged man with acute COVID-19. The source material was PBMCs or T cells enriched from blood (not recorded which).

Here the CDR3 DNA reads TGTGCCAGCTGCGTCTCGACTGAGGGATCACCCCTCCACTTT. This codes for CASCVSTEGSPLHF. The V gene is TRBV6-5, the J gene TRBJ1-6, with no clear D. With 8 bases removed from V and 10 bases from J, the gap between germline ends came to 18 bases. There are 14 residues in the CDR3. CDR1 and CDR2 from the germline V gene are MNHEY and SVGAGI.